These 7 T cell receptor beta chains share one sample of origin, sequenced in a study of blood T cells in healthy people across ages. Using a J-beta primer mix together with a sample-barcoded 5' primer, a second PCR was run for roughly 6 to 11 cycles. MiXCR was run by TCRdb on the 5' RACE reads, yielding one entry per CDR3 protein. The data contain around 1.1 million distinct CDR3 sequences, around two fifths of them singletons. Sequencing was carried out using blood. Receptor source: a man younger than 35 in good health.

With respect to this clonotype: Sequence at one end of the junction differs from germline and may be a read error. This rearrangement joins TRBV6-6 to TRBJ2-5, with no clear D. CDR1 is MNHNY and CDR2 is SVGAGI in the germline V gene (reference sequence). The CDR3 covers 14 residues. For the CDR3, the DNA is TGTGCCAGCAGTGACTCGAGAAGGCAAGAGACCCAGTACTTC. It translates to CASSDSRRQETQYF.

Regarding this clonotype: The germline gene is not matched at one end of the junction; a read error may be the cause. V is TRBV5-1 and J is TRBJ1-1; no clear D. Looked up from germline, CDR1 is SGHRS and CDR2 is YFSETQ. This CDR3 spans 15 amino acids. CDR3 amino acids: CASGLGREGNTEAFF. The DNA for the CDR3 is TGCGCCAGCGGCTTGGGCAGAGAGGGAAACACTGAAGCTTTCTTT.

The chain is built from TRBV20-1 and TRBJ2-6; D perhaps matches TRBD1 (6 bases). Trimming shortened V by 0 bases and J by 2 bases, and 14 bases separated the two germline ends. Germline V gene lookup returns CDR1 DFQATT and CDR2 SNEGSKA (reference sequence). CDR3 length: 17 residues. The CDR3 bases are TGCAGTGCTAGAGATTTAACAGGGCTGCCTGGGGCCAACGTCCTGACTTTC. Translation gives CSARDLTGLPGANVLTF.

The V call is TRBV6-6, the J call TRBJ2-3; TRBD1 matches 9 bases. CDR3 size: 17 residues. The trim removed 6 bases at V and 7 bases at J, leaving 17 bases unmatched. Germline V gives CDR1 MNHNY, CDR2 SVGAGI (reference sequence). Written as DNA, the CDR3 is TGTGCCAGCAGCCGACGGACCGACAGGGGGTCGGAAAATACGCAGTATTTT. It specifies CASSRRTDRGSENTQYF.

The CDR3 nucleotides read TGTGCCAGCAGTCCGACAGGGGGCGGTAATGAAAAACTGTTTTTT. This gives the protein CASSPTGGGNEKLFF. The chain is built from TRBV7-9 and TRBJ1-4; the match to TRBD1 covers 10 bases. The trim removed 6 bases at V and 4 bases at J, leaving 5 bases unmatched. Germline-derived CDR1 and CDR2 are SEHNR and FQNEAQ (reference sequence). This CDR3 contains 15 residues.

The table lists this clonotype with a few counts. The chain employs TRBV11-2 and TRBJ2-1; 9 bases are shared with TRBD2. Unmatched junction bases numbered 9, after V lost 3 bases and J lost 9 bases. Looked up from germline, CDR1 is SGHAT and CDR2 is FQNNGV. The CDR3 contains 15 residues. The DNA for the CDR3 is TGTGCCAGCAGCTTCGAGCGGGGGGTTATCGTTGAGCAGTTCTTC. It translates to CASSFERGVIVEQFF.

The J gene is TRBJ1-6, the V gene TRBV27, with D maybe TRBD1 (5 bases). V was cut by 5 bases and J by 1 base, with 12 bases left in between. Germline V gene sequence: CDR1 MNHEY, CDR2 SMNVEV (reference sequence). This CDR3 contains 16 residues. CDR3 region: CASSPKGHSYNSPLHF. The CDR3 nucleotides read TGTGCCAGCAGTCCCAAGGGGCATTCCTATAATTCACCCCTCCACTTT.